What follows is one T cell receptor (beta chain) and its context. The sample originates from a study of blood T cells in healthy people across ages. After removal of 2 bases from V and 1 base from J, the junction contained 9 bases not matched to a gene. The CDR3 is 18 amino acids. Germline lookup yields CDR1 DFQATT and CDR2 SNEGSKA (reference sequence). Alongside a J-beta primer mix, a sample-barcoded 5' primer served in a second PCR lasting 7 to 11 cycles. TCRdb reprocessed the 5' RACE reads via MiXCR and lists one record per CDR3 protein. This repertoire shows about 750,000 distinct CDR3 sequences, less than 70% found once; its top ten account for roughly 40%.

Sample: blood. The V call is TRBV20-1, the J call TRBJ2-1; 12 bases map to TRBD2. The receptor's source is an older man in good health. CDR3 coding DNA: TGCAGTGCTAGACAGACTAGCGGGAGTTCTCCTTCCTACAATGAGCAGTTCTTC. Residues: CSARQTSGSSPSYNEQFF.